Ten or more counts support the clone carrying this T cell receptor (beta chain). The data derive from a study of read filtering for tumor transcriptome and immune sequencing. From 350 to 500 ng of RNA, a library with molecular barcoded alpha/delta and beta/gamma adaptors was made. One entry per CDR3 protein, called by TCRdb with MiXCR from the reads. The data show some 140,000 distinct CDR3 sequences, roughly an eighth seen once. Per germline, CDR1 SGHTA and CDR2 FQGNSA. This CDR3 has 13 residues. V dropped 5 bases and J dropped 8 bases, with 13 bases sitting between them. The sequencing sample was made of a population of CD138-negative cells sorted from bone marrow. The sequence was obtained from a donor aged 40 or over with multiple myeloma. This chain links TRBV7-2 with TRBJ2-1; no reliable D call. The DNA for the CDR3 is TGTGCCAGCAGCCCGAATCGCTTCGATGAGCAGTTCTTC. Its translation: CASSPNRFDEQFF.